The 10 T cell receptor beta chains given below trace back to one sample, sequenced in a study of shared T cell receptors in the human thymus. Assay used: immunoSEQ multiplex PCR; TCRdb lists only in-frame clones, some missing. The repertoire has some 640,000 clones, over 75% of them found once; the top ten carry 0.0094%. The same data also went into a second study, on human thymus T cells.

The sequencing input was thymocytes. The receptors were sampled from a boy under two years old with a congenital heart defect.

V is TRBV4-1 and J is TRBJ2-5; 11 bases align to TRBD2. The V gene end was trimmed by 0 bases and the J gene end by 1 base; junction bases not matched to a gene: 10. The length of the CDR3 is 19 residues. Germline-derived CDR1 and CDR2 are MGHRA and YSYEKL. The CDR3 nucleotides are TGCGCCAGCAGCCAAGATACGCTAGCGGGGGGATATTTCCAAGAGACCCAGTACTTC. It codes for CASSQDTLAGGYFQETQYF.

The rearrangement links TRBV5-1 to TRBJ2-1, with 8 bases lining up with TRBD1. Germline V gene sequence: CDR1 SGHRS, CDR2 YFSETQ. Unmatched junction bases numbered 0, after V lost 0 bases and J lost 4 bases. The CDR3 extends over 14 amino acids. Written as DNA, the CDR3 is TGCGCCAGCAGCTTGGGGGACAGGTACAATGAGCAGTTCTTC. This sequence encodes CASSLGDRYNEQFF.

This chain links TRBV27 with TRBJ2-1; 10 bases are a match to TRBD1. This CDR3 has 15 amino acids. J lost 6 bases, V lost 1 base, and 3 bases had no gene match. Germline assignment: CDR1 MNHEY and CDR2 SMNVEV (reference sequence). The CDR3 loop is CASSLWGQGINEQFF. DNA of the CDR3: TGTGCCAGCAGTTTATGGGGACAGGGGATCAATGAGCAGTTCTTC.

The V and J genes are TRBV4-3 and TRBJ1-1; weak D call: TRBD1 (5 bases). The CDR3 contains 16 residues. Germline V gene data show CDR1 as LGHNA and CDR2 as YSLEER. V lost 1 base and J 1 base, leaving 13 bases between the germline ends. CDR3 amino acids: CASSQVLVRENTEAFF. In DNA, the CDR3 is TGCGCCAGCAGCCAAGTTCTTGTCAGGGAGAACACTGAAGCTTTCTTT.

This chain connects TRBV6-5 to TRBJ2-1; D may be TRBD1 (6 bases). The CDR3 contains 16 residues. Germline V gives CDR1 MNHEY, CDR2 SVGAGI. Trimming cost V 2 bases and J 7 bases, with 18 bases left between them. CDR3 loop: CASSYVLEGVGNEQFF. CDR3 DNA sequence: TGTGCCAGCAGTTACGTCCTTGAGGGGGTGGGAAATGAGCAGTTCTTC.

On this clone: Additional DNA sequences in this sample encode the identical CDR3. This chain connects TRBV6-5 to TRBJ1-1; D uncertain. Trimming left V 0 bases short and J 2 bases short, with 7 bases between. Germline V CDR1 and CDR2: MNHEY, SVGAGI. CDR3 length: 14 amino acids. DNA of the CDR3: TGTGCCAGCAGTTACTCGGCGGGAAACACTGAAGCTTTCTTT. It translates to CASSYSAGNTEAFF.

V gene TRBV29-1 combines with J gene TRBJ2-1; 7 bases agree with TRBD2. V was clipped by 7 bases and J by 3 bases; unmatched bases: 12. Looked up from germline, CDR1 is SQVTM and CDR2 is ANQGSEA. This CDR3 region has 15 residues. The CDR3 spells CSAWTGTTHYNEQFF. In DNA form, the CDR3 reads TGCAGCGCCTGGACCGGGACTACACACTACAATGAGCAGTTCTTC.

The chain is built from TRBV30 and TRBJ1-2, with TRBD1 matching 9 bases. The junction had 18 bases not matched to a gene; V was cut back by 4 bases and J by 3 bases. The CDR3 consists of 18 residues. Germline CDR1 GTSNPN, CDR2 SVGIG (reference sequence). The CDR3 region is CAWIHPDRGMSIDYGYTF. The CDR3 DNA is TGTGCCTGGATCCACCCGGACAGGGGAATGAGTATAGACTATGGCTACACCTTC.

This clone came up a few times. The chain links TRBV28 to TRBJ1-4; D not certain. Per germline, CDR1 MDHEN and CDR2 SYDVKM. The V end was cut by 5 bases, the J end by 8 bases, with 12 bases between. The CDR3 has 13 amino acids. CDR3 residues: CASSAHHSEKLFF. DNA of the CDR3: TGTGCCAGCAGTGCCCACCACTCCGAAAAACTGTTTTTT.

The chain links TRBV29-1 to TRBJ2-1, with 7 nucleotides matching TRBD2. Unmatched junction bases numbered 6, after V lost 3 bases and J lost 7 bases. Germline lookup yields CDR1 SQVTM and CDR2 ANQGSEA. CDR3 length: 13 amino acids. The chain's CDR3 is CSVDREAGNEQFF. DNA of the CDR3: TGCAGCGTTGACCGGGAGGCCGGGAATGAGCAGTTCTTC.